One and the same sample provided the 20 T cell receptor beta chains below, sequenced in a study of CD8 T cells in ankylosing spondylitis. MiXCR, run by TCRdb on the 5' RACE reads, gives a single entry per CDR3 protein. The sample records 250,000 to 350,000 distinct CDR3 sequences, around 20% being singletons. The sequenced sample was blood, either unsorted or a sorted T cell fraction (not recorded which). The receptors come from a male donor with ankylosing spondylitis or in good health (not recorded which).

The chain recombines TRBV11-2 with TRBJ2-7; D ambiguous. The CDR3 contains 14 residues. CDR1 is SGHAT, CDR2 FQNNGV, per germline. Trimming removed 0 bases from V and 3 bases from J, with 9 bases in between. The CDR3 DNA reads TGTGCCAGCAGCTTAGATCTGGCTAGCTACGAGCAGTACGTC. Amino acids: CASSLDLASYEQYV.

The sample holds a few counts of this clonotype. The rearrangement links TRBV7-3 to TRBJ2-3; the D gene is possibly TRBD2 (5 bases). CDR1 is SGHTA, CDR2 FQGTGA, per germline. The CDR3 covers 16 residues. Deletions cut 1 base from V and 3 bases from J, with 14 bases between. In nucleotides, the CDR3 is TGTGCCAGCAGCTTAAGCCCCGCCGGCGGGACAGATACGCAGTATTTT. It codes for CASSLSPAGGTDTQYF.

This clonotype was seen a few times. This rearrangement joins TRBV7-8 to TRBJ2-5; 8 positions match TRBD1. This CDR3 comprises 15 residues. After removal of 6 bases from V and 0 bases from J, the junction contained 6 bases not matched to a gene. Germline CDR1 SGHVS, CDR2 FQNEAQ. CDR3 sequence: CASSPRQGHQETQYF. The CDR3 DNA is TGTGCCAGCAGTCCTAGACAGGGGCACCAAGAGACCCAGTACTTC.

The chain couples TRBV14 to TRBJ1-3; 7 positions agree with TRBD1. Germline CDR1 reads SGHDN; CDR2 reads FVKESK. The CDR3 length is 14 residues. Germline trimming cut 1 base from V and 6 bases from J; bases unmatched to any gene: 3. The CDR3 is CASSQATGTNTIYF. DNA for the CDR3: TGTGCCAGCAGCCAAGCGACAGGGACAAACACCATATATTTT. The variable domain in full, with the rest retrieved from reference TRBV14 and TRBJ1-3, is EAGVTQFPSHSVIEKGQTVTLRCDPISGHDNLYWYRRVMGKEIKFLLHFVKESKQDESGMPNNRFLAERTGGTYSTLKVQPAELEDSGVYFCASSQATGTNTIYFGEGSWLTVV.

This clonotype was counted only a few times. The chain uses TRBV6-5 and TRBJ2-3; D not certain. V was clipped by 1 base and J by 1 base, with 12 bases between them. CDR3 size: 16 residues. Germline CDR1 reads MNHEY; CDR2 reads SVGAGI. The CDR3 region has the DNA TGTGCCAGCAGTTACTGGCCCCCATCGGGCACAGATACGCAGTATTTT. Amino acids: CASSYWPPSGTDTQYF.

The rearrangement joins TRBV12-3 or TRBV12-4 to TRBJ1-6; D unclear. This CDR3 comprises 14 residues. Trimming removed 3 bases at V and 10 bases at J, with 13 bases between. The CDR3 here is CASSLKGFGSPLHF. The DNA for the CDR3 is TGTGCCAGCAGTTTGAAGGGTTTTGGGTCACCCCTCCACTTT.

V usage is TRBV28 and J usage is TRBJ1-1, with D unresolved. This CDR3 is built from 16 residues. V was clipped by 0 bases and J by 0 bases, with 11 bases between them. Germline V CDR1 and CDR2: MDHEN, SYDVKM. The DNA for the CDR3 is TGTGCCAGCAGTTTATGGAGAAAACTCATGAACACTGAAGCTTTCTTT. Protein product: CASSLWRKLMNTEAFF.

This clonotype was recorded at least ten times. The V call is TRBV4-2, the J call TRBJ2-2, with a possible D match to TRBD2 (6 bases). Germline V CDR1 and CDR2: LGHNA, YNFKEQ. V dropped 0 bases and J dropped 5 bases, with 13 bases sitting between them. This CDR3 comprises 16 residues. The CDR3 region is CASSQEGPGRTGELFF. For the CDR3, the DNA is TGTGCCAGCAGCCAAGAAGGGCCAGGGAGGACCGGGGAGCTGTTTTTT.

The chain carries TRBV18 and TRBJ2-7; D is possibly TRBD2 (5 bases). V dropped 3 bases and J dropped 2 bases, with 8 bases sitting between them. Germline CDR1 KGHSH, CDR2 LQKENI. CDR3 length: 13 residues. DNA of the CDR3: TGTGCCAGCTCACCGGACGGGACCTACGAGCAGTACGTC. Its protein is CASSPDGTYEQYV.

This clonotype has only a few counts. This chain connects TRBV2 to TRBJ2-7; the D is unclear. The germline V gene has CDR1 SNHLY and CDR2 FYNNEI. V was pared by 3 bases and J by 3 bases, with 6 bases between. The CDR3 loop spans 12 amino acids. CDR3 sequence (DNA): TGTGCCAGCAGTGACGTGAACTACGAGCAGTACGTC. Its protein is CASSDVNYEQYV.

This chain uses TRBV6-5 with TRBJ1-5; 10 bases are a match to TRBD1. Per the germline V gene, CDR1 is MNHEY and CDR2 is SVGAGI. The CDR3 loop spans 15 amino acids. After removal of 2 bases from V and 10 bases from J, the junction contained 8 bases not matched to a gene. CDR3: CASSYGGQGDGPQHF. DNA of the CDR3: TGTGCCAGCAGTTACGGAGGACAGGGGGATGGTCCCCAGCATTTT.

The chain is built from TRBV5-1 and TRBJ2-1; 10 bases are a match to TRBD2. The V gene's germline CDR1 is SGHRS and CDR2 YFSETQ. This CDR3 comprises 16 residues. V lost 2 bases, J lost 6 bases, and 8 bases stayed unmatched. The CDR3, as DNA: TGCGCCAGCAGCTTCGGGTCTAGCGGGAGCGGCAATGAGCAGTTCTTC. It encodes CASSFGSSGSGNEQFF.

The chain couples TRBV27 to TRBJ2-3; TRBD2 matches 7 bases. Germline-derived CDR1 and CDR2 are MNHEY and SMNVEV (reference sequence). Trimming at V came to 3 bases and at J to 3 bases, leaving 9 bases not matched to a gene. The CDR3 runs to 16 residues. The CDR3 region is CASSFYGRSKTDTQYF. The CDR3 DNA is TGTGCCAGCAGTTTTTACGGGAGGAGTAAGACAGATACGCAGTATTTT.

Comment on this clonotype: Compared with germline, one end of the junction differs, possibly owing to a read error. This chain joins TRBV11-3 and TRBJ2-1; TRBD2 matches at 7 bases. CDR1 SGHNT and CDR2 YENEEA come from the germline V gene. The CDR3 length is 13 residues. CDR3 in DNA: TGTGCCAGCAGCTTAGCATTTGGGGGGGAGCGGTTCTTC. Residues: CASSLAFGGERFF.

The chain is built from TRBV24-1 and TRBJ2-1; D gene ambiguous. CDR3 length equals 14 residues. Germline V gene sequence: CDR1 KGHDR, CDR2 SFDVKD. Trimming shortened V by 4 bases and J by 6 bases, and 12 bases separated the two germline ends. In DNA, the CDR3 is TGTGCCACCAGTGACCCCGGCACGGGCAATGAGCAGTTCTTC. It is translated as CATSDPGTGNEQFF.

The chain employs TRBV18 and TRBJ2-5; D uncertain. The germline CDR1 and CDR2 sequences are KGHSH and LQKENI. With 3 bases removed from V and 1 base from J, the gap between germline ends came to 9 bases. CDR3 length equals 14 residues. In DNA form, the CDR3 reads TGTGCCAGCTCACCGGCCGGGTCCCAAGAGACCCAGTACTTC. Translating it yields CASSPAGSQETQYF.

This clonotype was seen a few times. The V call is TRBV7-3, the J call TRBJ2-1; 12 nucleotides agree with TRBD2. After removal of 1 base from V and 0 bases from J, the junction contained 10 bases not matched to a gene. From germline, CDR1 is SGHTA and CDR2 FQGTGA. The CDR3 runs to 20 residues. The CDR3 nucleotides are TGTGCCAGCAGCTTAATCACGCTAGCGGGAGGGAAGGGCTCCTACAATGAGCAGTTCTTC. This gives the protein CASSLITLAGGKGSYNEQFF.

This clonotype was detected only a few times. The chain employs TRBV5-6 and TRBJ2-2; 7 bases align to TRBD1. CDR1 SGHDT and CDR2 YYEEEE come from the germline V gene. CDR3 length: 16 residues. Trimming cost V 2 bases and J 0 bases; bases outside gene matches: 4. The CDR3 DNA reads as TGTGCCAGCAGCTTATCGACAGGGTCGAACACCGGGGAGCTGTTTTTT. It specifies CASSLSTGSNTGELFF.

The chain carries TRBV12-3 or TRBV12-4 and TRBJ2-7; no clear D. V dropped 5 bases and J dropped 2 bases, with 13 bases sitting between them. The CDR3 runs to 14 residues. The CDR3 DNA follows: TGTGCCAGCAGTCCCCGTAGCACGCCCTACGAGCAGTACGTC. Protein product: CASSPRSTPYEQYV.

This clonotype was seen repeatedly, ten times or more. The chain employs TRBV20-1 and TRBJ2-5; weak D call: TRBD2 (5 bases). V was cut by 1 base and J by 2 bases, with 8 bases left in between. The CDR3 has 13 amino acids. In germline, CDR1 is DFQATT, CDR2 SNEGSKA (reference sequence). The CDR3 loop is CSARVGGQETQYF. CDR3 nucleotides: TGCAGTGCTAGAGTCGGAGGTCAAGAGACCCAGTACTTC.